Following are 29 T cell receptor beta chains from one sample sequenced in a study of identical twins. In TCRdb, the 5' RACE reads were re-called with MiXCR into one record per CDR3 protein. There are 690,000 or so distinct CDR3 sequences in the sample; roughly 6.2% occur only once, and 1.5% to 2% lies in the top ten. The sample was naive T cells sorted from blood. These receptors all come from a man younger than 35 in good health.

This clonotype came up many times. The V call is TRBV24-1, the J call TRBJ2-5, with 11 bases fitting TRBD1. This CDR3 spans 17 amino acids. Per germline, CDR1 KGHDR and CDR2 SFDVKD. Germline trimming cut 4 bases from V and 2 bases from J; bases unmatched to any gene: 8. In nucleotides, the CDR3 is TGTGCCACCAGTGACGCCCGGGACAGGGGGAGACAAGAGACCCAGTACTTC. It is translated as CATSDARDRGRQETQYF.

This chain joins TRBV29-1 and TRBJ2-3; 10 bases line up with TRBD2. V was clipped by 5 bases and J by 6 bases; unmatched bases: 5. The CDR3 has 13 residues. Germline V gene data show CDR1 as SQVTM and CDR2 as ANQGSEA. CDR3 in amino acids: CSVLAGVRDTQYF. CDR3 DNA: TGCAGCGTTCTAGCGGGAGTTAGGGATACGCAGTATTTT.

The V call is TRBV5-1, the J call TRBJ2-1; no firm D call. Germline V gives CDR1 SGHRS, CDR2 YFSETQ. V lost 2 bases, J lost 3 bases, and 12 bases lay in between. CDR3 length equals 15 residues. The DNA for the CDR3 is TGCGCCAGCAGCTTAGTGAGGTTCCTCTACAATGAGCAGTTCTTC. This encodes CASSLVRFLYNEQFF.

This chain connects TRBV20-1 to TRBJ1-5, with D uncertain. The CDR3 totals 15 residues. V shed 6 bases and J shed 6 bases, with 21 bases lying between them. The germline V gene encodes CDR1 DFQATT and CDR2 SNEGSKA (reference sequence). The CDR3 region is CSALPLGPVSQPQHF. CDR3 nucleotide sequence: TGCAGTGCCCTACCCCTCGGGCCGGTATCTCAGCCCCAGCATTTT.

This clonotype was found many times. The CDR3 reads CATGSTGSYEQYV. As DNA, the CDR3 is TGTGCCACCGGATCGACAGGCTCCTACGAGCAGTACGTC. J is TRBJ2-7 and V is TRBV10-3, with D possibly being TRBD1 (6 bases). The germline V gene encodes CDR1 ENHRY and CDR2 SYGVKD. The CDR3 is 13 amino acids. V was clipped by 10 bases and J by 0 bases, with 13 bases between them.

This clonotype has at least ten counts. CDR3 nucleotide sequence: TGTGCCAGCAGCTTCGGACCTAATCCCACAGATACGCAGTATTTT. Translation gives CASSFGPNPTDTQYF. The V gene is TRBV7-2, the J gene TRBJ2-3; D not certain. The CDR3 runs to 15 residues. Per the germline V gene, CDR1 is SGHTA and CDR2 is FQGNSA. Deletions cut 3 bases from V and 2 bases from J, with 12 bases between.

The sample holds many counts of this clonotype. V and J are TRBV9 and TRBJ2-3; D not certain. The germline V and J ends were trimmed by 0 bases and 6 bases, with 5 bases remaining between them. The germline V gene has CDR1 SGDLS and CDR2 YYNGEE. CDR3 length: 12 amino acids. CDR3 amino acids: CASSVAADTQYF. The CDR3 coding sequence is TGTGCCAGCAGCGTAGCGGCGGATACGCAGTATTTT.

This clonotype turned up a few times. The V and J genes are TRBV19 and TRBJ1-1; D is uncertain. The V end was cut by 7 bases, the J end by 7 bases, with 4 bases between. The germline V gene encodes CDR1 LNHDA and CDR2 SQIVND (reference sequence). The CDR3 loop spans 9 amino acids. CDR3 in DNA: TGTGCCAGTACGGGTGAAGCTTTCTTT. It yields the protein CASTGEAFF.

The CDR3 nucleotides read TGCAGCGTTCCCAATAGGGACAGGGGGCTTCAGCCCCAGCATTTT. It encodes CSVPNRDRGLQPQHF. This chain links TRBV29-1 with TRBJ1-5; 12 nucleotides agree with TRBD1. Germline V gives CDR1 SQVTM, CDR2 ANQGSEA. V shed 5 bases and J 6 bases; nucleotides not matched to a gene: 8. The CDR3 extends over 15 amino acids.

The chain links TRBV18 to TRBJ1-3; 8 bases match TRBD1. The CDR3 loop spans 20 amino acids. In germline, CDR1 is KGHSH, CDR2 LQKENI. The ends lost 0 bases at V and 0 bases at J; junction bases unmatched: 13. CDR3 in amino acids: CASSPPMGQVGRSSGNTIYF. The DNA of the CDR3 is TGTGCCAGCTCACCACCGATGGGACAGGTTGGGAGGAGCTCTGGAAACACCATATATTTT.

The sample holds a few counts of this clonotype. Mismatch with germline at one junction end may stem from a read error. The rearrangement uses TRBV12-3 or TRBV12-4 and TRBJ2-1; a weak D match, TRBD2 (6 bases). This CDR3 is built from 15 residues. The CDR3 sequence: CDSSWGVADVNEQFF. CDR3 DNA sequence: TGTGACAGCAGTTGGGGGGTAGCTGACGTCAATGAGCAGTTCTTC.

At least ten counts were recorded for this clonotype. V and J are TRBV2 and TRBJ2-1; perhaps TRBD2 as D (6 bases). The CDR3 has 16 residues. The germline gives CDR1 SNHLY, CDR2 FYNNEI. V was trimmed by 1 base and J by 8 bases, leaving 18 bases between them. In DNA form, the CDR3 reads TGTGCCAGCAGTGAAGGTTTGGGGCTAGCGTCCGATGAGCAGTTCTTC. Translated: CASSEGLGLASDEQFF.

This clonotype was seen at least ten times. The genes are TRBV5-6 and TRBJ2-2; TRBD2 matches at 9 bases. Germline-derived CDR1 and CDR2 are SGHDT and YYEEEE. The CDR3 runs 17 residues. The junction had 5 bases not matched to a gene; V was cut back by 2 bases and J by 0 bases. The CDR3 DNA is TGTGCCAGCAGCTTCTTGGGACTAGCTCCGAACACCGGGGAGCTGTTTTTT. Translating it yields CASSFLGLAPNTGELFF.

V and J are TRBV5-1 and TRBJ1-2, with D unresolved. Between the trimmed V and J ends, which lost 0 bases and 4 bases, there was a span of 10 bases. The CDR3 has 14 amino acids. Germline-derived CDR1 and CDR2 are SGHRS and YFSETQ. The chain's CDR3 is CASSLGQSSYGYTF. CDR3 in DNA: TGCGCCAGCAGCTTGGGGCAGTCAAGCTATGGCTACACCTTC. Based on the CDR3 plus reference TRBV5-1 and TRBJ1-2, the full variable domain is KAGVTQTPRYLIKTRGQQVTLSCSPISGHRSVSWYQQTPGQGLQFLFEYFSETQRNKGNFPGRFSGRQFSNSRSEMNVSTLELGDSALYLCASSLGQSSYGYTFGSGTRLTVV.

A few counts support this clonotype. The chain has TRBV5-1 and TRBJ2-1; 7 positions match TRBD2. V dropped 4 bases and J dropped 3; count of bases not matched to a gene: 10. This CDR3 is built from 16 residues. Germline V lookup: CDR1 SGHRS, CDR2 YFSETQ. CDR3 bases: TGCGCCAGCAGCCTCCGATGGGAGGGCCTCTACAATGAGCAGTTCTTC. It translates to CASSLRWEGLYNEQFF.

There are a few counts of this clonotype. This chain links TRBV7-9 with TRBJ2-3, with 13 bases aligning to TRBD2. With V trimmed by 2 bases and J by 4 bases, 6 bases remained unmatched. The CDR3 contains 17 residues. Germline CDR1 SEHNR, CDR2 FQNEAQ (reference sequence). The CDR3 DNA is TGTGCCAGCAGCTTAAACTTAGGACTAGCGGGGGCAGATACGCAGTATTTT. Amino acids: CASSLNLGLAGADTQYF. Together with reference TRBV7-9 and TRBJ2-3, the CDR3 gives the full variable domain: DTGVSQNPRHKITKRGQNVTFRCDPISEHNRLYWYRQTLGQGPEFLTYFQNEAQLEKSRLLSDRFSAERPKGSFSTLEIQRTEQGDSAMYLCASSLNLGLAGADTQYFGPGTRLTVL.

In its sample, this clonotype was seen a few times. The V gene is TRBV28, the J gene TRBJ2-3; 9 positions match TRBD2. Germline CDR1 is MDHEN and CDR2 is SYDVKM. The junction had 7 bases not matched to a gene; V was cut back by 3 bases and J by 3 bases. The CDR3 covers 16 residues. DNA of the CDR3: TGTGCCAGCAGTTTTGTGCGGGAGGGCCCAACAGATACGCAGTATTTT. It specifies CASSFVREGPTDTQYF.

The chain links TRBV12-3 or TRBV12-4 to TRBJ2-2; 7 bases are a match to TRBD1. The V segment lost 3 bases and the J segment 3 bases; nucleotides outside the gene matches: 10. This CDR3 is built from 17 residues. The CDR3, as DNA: TGTGCCAGCAGTTTCTTATTAGGGGGCCGAGACACCGGGGAGCTGTTTTTT. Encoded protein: CASSFLLGGRDTGELFF.

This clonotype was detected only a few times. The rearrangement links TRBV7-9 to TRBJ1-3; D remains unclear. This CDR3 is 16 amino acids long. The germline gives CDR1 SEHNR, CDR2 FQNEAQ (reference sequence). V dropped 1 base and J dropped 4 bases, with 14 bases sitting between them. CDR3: CASSLGLGLTGNTIYF. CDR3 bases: TGTGCCAGCAGCTTAGGTCTGGGTCTTACGGGAAACACCATATATTTT.

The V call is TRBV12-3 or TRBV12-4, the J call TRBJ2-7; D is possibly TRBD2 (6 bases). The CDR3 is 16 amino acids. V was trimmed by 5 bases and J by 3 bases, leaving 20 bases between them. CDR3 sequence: CASSVPPGAGDYEQYF. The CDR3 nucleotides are TGTGCCAGCAGTGTCCCGCCGGGAGCAGGCGACTACGAGCAGTACTTC.

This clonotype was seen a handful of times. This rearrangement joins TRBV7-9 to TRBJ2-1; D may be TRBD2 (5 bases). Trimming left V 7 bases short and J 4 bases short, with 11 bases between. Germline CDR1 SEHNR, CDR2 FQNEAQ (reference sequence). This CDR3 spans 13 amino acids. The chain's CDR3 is CASNGGGYNEQFF. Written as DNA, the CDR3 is TGTGCCAGCAATGGTGGCGGGTACAATGAGCAGTTCTTC.

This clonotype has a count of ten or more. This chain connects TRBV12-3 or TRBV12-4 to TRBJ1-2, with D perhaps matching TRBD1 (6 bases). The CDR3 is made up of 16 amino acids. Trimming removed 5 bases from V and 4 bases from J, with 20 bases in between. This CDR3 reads CASSAVLGHTRYGYTF. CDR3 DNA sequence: TGTGCCAGCAGTGCCGTCCTGGGACATACCCGCTATGGCTACACCTTC.

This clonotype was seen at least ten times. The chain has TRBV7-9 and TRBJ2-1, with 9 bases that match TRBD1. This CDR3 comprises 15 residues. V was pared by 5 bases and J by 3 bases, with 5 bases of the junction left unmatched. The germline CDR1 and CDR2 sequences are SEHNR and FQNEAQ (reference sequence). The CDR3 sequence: CASSPDRGDYNEQFF. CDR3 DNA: TGTGCCAGCAGCCCGGACAGGGGTGACTACAATGAGCAGTTCTTC.

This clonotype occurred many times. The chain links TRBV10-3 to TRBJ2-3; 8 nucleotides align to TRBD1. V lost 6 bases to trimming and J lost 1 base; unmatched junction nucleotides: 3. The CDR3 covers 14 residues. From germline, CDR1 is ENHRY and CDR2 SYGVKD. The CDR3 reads CAISGDRRTDTQYF. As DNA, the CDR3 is TGTGCCATCAGCGGGGACAGGCGCACAGATACGCAGTATTTT.

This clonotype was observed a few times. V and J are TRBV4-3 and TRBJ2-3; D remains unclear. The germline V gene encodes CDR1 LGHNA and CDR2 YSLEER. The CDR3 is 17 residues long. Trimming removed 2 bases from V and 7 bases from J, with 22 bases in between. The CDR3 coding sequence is TGCGCCAGCAGCCAAAACGCCGGCCCCAACAAATATTATACGCAGTATTTT. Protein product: CASSQNAGPNKYYTQYF.

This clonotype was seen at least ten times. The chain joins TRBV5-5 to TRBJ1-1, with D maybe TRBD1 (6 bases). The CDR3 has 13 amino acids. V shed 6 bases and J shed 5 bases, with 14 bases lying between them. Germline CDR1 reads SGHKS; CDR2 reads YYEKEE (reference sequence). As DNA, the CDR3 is TGTGCCAGCACTCAAGGGGGGGGGACTGAAGCTTTCTTT. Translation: CASTQGGGTEAFF.

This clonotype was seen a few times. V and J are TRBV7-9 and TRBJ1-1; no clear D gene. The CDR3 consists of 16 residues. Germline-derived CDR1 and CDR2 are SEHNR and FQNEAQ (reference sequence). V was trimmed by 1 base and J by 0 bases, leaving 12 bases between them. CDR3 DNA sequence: TGTGCCAGCAGCTTAGAGGTGGTGATCATGAACACTGAAGCTTTCTTT. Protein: CASSLEVVIMNTEAFF.

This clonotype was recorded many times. The CDR3 spells CASHSGGRNEQYF. As DNA, the CDR3 is TGCGCCAGCCATTCAGGGGGCAGGAACGAGCAGTACTTC. The chain recombines TRBV5-1 with TRBJ2-7; 8 nucleotides match TRBD1. V gave up 7 bases and J gave up 5 bases; unmatched junction bases: 8. CDR1 SGHRS and CDR2 YFSETQ come from the germline V gene. This CDR3 spans 13 amino acids.

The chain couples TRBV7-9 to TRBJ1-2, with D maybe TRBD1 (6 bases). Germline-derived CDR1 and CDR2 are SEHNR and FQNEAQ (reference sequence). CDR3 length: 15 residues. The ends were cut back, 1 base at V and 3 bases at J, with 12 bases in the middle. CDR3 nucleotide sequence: TGTGCCAGCAGCTTAGGAGGGGGGCTACACTATGGCTACACCTTC. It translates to CASSLGGGLHYGYTF. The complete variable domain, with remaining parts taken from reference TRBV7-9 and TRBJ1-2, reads DTGVSQNPRHKITKRGQNVTFRCDPISEHNRLYWYRQTLGQGPEFLTYFQNEAQLEKSRLLSDRFSAERPKGSFSTLEIQRTEQGDSAMYLCASSLGGGLHYGYTFGSGTRLTVV.